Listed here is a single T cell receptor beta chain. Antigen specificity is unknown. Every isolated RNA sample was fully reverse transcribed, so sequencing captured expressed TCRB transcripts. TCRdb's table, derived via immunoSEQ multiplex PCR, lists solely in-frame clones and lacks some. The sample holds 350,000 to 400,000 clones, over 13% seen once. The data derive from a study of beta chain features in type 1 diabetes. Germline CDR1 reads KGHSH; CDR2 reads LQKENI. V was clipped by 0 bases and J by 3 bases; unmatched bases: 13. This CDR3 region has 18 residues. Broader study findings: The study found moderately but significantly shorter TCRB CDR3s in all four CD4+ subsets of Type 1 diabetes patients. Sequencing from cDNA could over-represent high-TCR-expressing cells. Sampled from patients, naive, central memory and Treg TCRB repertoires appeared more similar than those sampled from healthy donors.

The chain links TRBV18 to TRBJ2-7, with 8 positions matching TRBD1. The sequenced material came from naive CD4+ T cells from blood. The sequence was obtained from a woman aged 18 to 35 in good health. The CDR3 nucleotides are TGTGCCAGCTCACCACCAAGGTCCCCGGGACAGGTACGCTACGAGCAGTACTTC. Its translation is CASSPPRSPGQVRYEQYF.